This TCR beta chain was retrieved from a study of blood T cell repertoires in COVID-19. Study-level information: From the United States, Italy and Spain came samples of acute and convalescent COVID-19. From T cells, B-cell-depleted T cells, or PBMCs came the material, which was cDNA or gDNA.

Original analysis: Amplification of reference gene primers was used by the study to estimate nucleated cell counts. Profiling relied on immunoSEQ multiplex PCR, and the TCRdb table lists in-frame clones only, not all of them. V, J and clone size are those of that table, while D and trimming were read from the DNA. The data show around 46,000 clones, 60% to 80% seen once. The CDR3 is 16 amino acids. J was trimmed by 4 bases and V by 2 bases; bases with no gene match: 7. Germline V gene sequence: CDR1 MNHEY, CDR2 SVGAGI. The chain is built from TRBV6-5 and TRBJ1-2; the match to TRBD1 covers 10 bases. The sample was peripheral blood. This TCR came from a human donor with active or convalescent COVID-19. The donor label of this sample is uncertain. The CDR3 loop is CASSYTRTGGGYGYTF. The CDR3 DNA sequence: TGTGCCAGCAGTTACACCCGGACAGGGGGGGGCTATGGCTACACCTTC.